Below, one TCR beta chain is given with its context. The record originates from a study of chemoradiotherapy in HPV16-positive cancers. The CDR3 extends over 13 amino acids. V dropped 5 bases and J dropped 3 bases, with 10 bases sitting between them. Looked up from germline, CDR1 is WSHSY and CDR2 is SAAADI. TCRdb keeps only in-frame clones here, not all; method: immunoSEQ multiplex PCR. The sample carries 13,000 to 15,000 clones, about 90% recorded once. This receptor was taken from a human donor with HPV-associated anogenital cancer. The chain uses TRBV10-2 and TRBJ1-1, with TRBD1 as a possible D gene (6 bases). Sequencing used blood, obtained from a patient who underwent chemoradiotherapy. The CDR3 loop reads CASSRDTYTEAFF. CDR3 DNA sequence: TGCGCCAGCAGTCGGGACACCTACACTGAAGCTTTCTTT.